The 28 T cell receptor beta chains in this list originate from one sample, sequenced in a study of human T cells and chemical hapten exposure (dated by TCRdb to the early 2020s). Preparation of the library involved RACE. TCRdb names NextSeq 500 as the instrument used. Using fastp at Q25 and MiXCR, TCRdb reprocessed the public reads and kept productive beta chains. Identical CDR3 protein sequences are pooled into one entry, listed with their most common genes and DNA. This sample gives a few hundred thousand distinct CDR3 sequences in total; roughly 6% of them show up just once. About 5.4% of the sample comes from the top ten. Explained via the paper, the time point label denotes: patch test 2, 6 weeks after DPC sensitization. The treatment or condition label corresponds to: therapeutic diphenylcyclopropenone sensitization with weekly scalp DPC. This sample comprised whole blood, obtained in connection with sensitization to the hapten diphenylcyclopropenone (DPC). Every receptor here comes from a woman aged 18-30 years with alopecia areata. Some clones in this sample may be carry-over from other donors' samples.

V gene TRBV24-1 combines with J gene TRBJ1-5; 10 nucleotides agree with TRBD1. CDR1 is KGHDR, CDR2 SFDVKD, per germline. V lost 3 bases to trimming and J lost 5 bases; unmatched junction nucleotides: 6. The CDR3 has 16 amino acids. The CDR3, as DNA: TGTGCCACCAGTGATACGACGGGGACAGGGGATCAGCCCCAGCATTTT. Protein sequence: CATSDTTGTGDQPQHF.

Details on this clonotype: A single base separates this from a much larger clone, so it may be a read error. The CDR3 end shows no conserved phenylalanine or tryptophan, and so a read error is likely. V usage is TRBV20-1 and J usage is TRBJ1-2, with 10 bases fitting TRBD1. The germline CDR1 and CDR2 sequences are DFQATT and SNEGSKA (reference sequence). Germline trimming cut 6 bases from V and 4 bases from J; bases unmatched to any gene: 5. This CDR3 is 13 amino acids long. The CDR3 nucleotides read TGCAGTGCCCGGACAGGGGGGGGCTATGGCTACACCATC. Protein: CSARTGGGYGYTI.

This clonotype was seen many times. The chain couples TRBV28 to TRBJ1-1, with 8 nucleotides matching TRBD1. The germline CDR1 and CDR2 sequences are MDHEN and SYDVKM. CDR3 size: 14 residues. The trim removed 6 bases at V and 5 bases at J, leaving 8 bases unmatched. The CDR3 nucleotides read TGTGCCAGCAGGACAGGGGCTGGTTTAACTGAAGCTTTCTTT. Residues: CASRTGAGLTEAFF.

This clonotype was counted only a few times. This chain joins TRBV6-5 and TRBJ1-1, with a weak D call TRBD1 (6 bases). This CDR3 region has 15 residues. V was clipped by 2 bases and J by 4 bases, with 14 bases between them. Germline values: CDR1 MNHEY, CDR2 SVGAGI. The CDR3 protein is CASSYGVQGGTEAFF. The CDR3, as DNA: TGTGCCAGCAGTTACGGGGTACAGGGTGGCACTGAAGCTTTCTTT.

This sequence joins TRBV6-6 and TRBJ1-2, with TRBD1 as a possible D gene (5 bases). This CDR3 is built from 15 residues. Trimming cost V 6 bases and J 4 bases, with 18 bases left between them. Germline V gene sequence: CDR1 MNHNY, CDR2 SVGAGI (reference sequence). CDR3: CASSQQEGNIYGYTF. The CDR3 coding sequence is TGTGCCAGCAGCCAACAGGAGGGCAACATCTATGGCTACACCTTC.

The J gene is TRBJ1-4, the V gene TRBV28, with no clear D. The CDR3 is 16 amino acids. Germline assignment: CDR1 MDHEN and CDR2 SYDVKM. Between the trimmed V and J ends, which lost 7 bases and 0 bases, there was a span of 15 bases. CDR3 sequence (DNA): TGTGCCAGCATCGGCTTTTGGGCTGCAACTAATGAAAAACTGTTTTTT. It is translated as CASIGFWAATNEKLFF.

There are many counts of this clonotype. J is TRBJ1-5 and V is TRBV3-1, with 7 nucleotides matching TRBD1. Germline V lookup: CDR1 LGHDT, CDR2 YNNKEL (reference sequence). The CDR3 spans 15 residues. V gave up 0 bases and J gave up 6 bases; unmatched junction bases: 5. The CDR3 DNA is TGTGCCAGCAGCCAAGATCAGGGGGGGAGTCAGCCCCAGCATTTT. It encodes CASSQDQGGSQPQHF.

V is TRBV6-5 and J is TRBJ2-1; D could derive from TRBD1 or TRBD2 (5 bases each). The V end was cut by 2 bases, the J end by 6 bases, with 8 bases between. Germline CDR1 is MNHEY and CDR2 is SVGAGI. The CDR3 extends over 13 amino acids. CDR3 in DNA: TGTGCCAGCAGTTACGGGGGATTCAATGAGCAGTTCTTC. It yields the protein CASSYGGFNEQFF.

This clonotype was seen many times. The CDR3 region has the DNA TGCAGCGTTGATTCGGGACACTCGAACACTGAAGCTTTCTTT. This codes for CSVDSGHSNTEAFF. The chain links TRBV29-1 to TRBJ1-1; a weak D match, TRBD1 (6 bases). CDR3 size: 14 residues. CDR1 is SQVTM and CDR2 is ANQGSEA in the germline V gene. V shed 3 bases and J shed 1 base, with 12 bases lying between them.

This clonotype was picked up a small number of times. The chain carries TRBV6-2 or TRBV6-3 and TRBJ2-7, with D perhaps given as TRBD1 or TRBD2 (5 bases each). Trimming shortened V by 6 bases and J by 5 bases, and 20 bases separated the two germline ends. The CDR3 runs 15 residues. The germline V gene encodes CDR1 MNHEY and CDR2 SVGEGT. CDR3 region: CASRDGRGDSHEQYF. In nucleotides, the CDR3 is TGTGCCAGCAGGGACGGACGAGGGGATTCCCACGAGCAGTACTTC.

This clonotype turned up a few times. The J gene is TRBJ2-4, the V gene TRBV25-1; 11 bases map to TRBD1. The CDR3 is made up of 16 amino acids. V lost 5 bases, J lost 3 bases, and 6 bases stayed unmatched. CDR1 MGHDK and CDR2 SYGVNS come from the germline V gene. The CDR3 nucleotides read TGTGCCAGCAGTAGGGGAGGGACAGGGGGCAAAAACATTCAGTACTTC. This sequence encodes CASSRGGTGGKNIQYF. The full variable domain, completed using reference TRBV25-1 and TRBJ2-4, is EADIYQTPRYLVIGTGKKITLECSQTMGHDKMYWYQQDPGMELHLIHYSYGVNSTEKGDLSSESTVSRIRTEHFPLTLESARPSHTSQYLCASSRGGTGGKNIQYFGAGTRLSVL.

The V and J genes are TRBV7-2 and TRBJ2-1; the D gene is possibly TRBD2 (6 bases). Per germline, CDR1 SGHTA and CDR2 FQGNSA. The CDR3 sequence is 14 residues long. The V end was cut by 3 bases, the J end by 6 bases, with 12 bases between. CDR3 sequence: CASSFRQGGNEQFF. CDR3 DNA: TGTGCCAGCAGCTTCAGGCAGGGAGGCAATGAGCAGTTCTTC.

The V and J genes are TRBV2 and TRBJ1-5; D uncertain. CDR1 and CDR2 from the germline V gene are SNHLY and FYNNEI. The V end was cut by 8 bases, the J end by 0 bases, with 11 bases between. The CDR3 loop spans 14 amino acids. CDR3 coding DNA: TGTGCCAGCTCTCAGTGGGTTAGCAATCAGCCCCAGCATTTT. It yields the protein CASSQWVSNQPQHF.

This clonotype was seen repeatedly, ten times or more. The chain has TRBV10-3 and TRBJ1-2, with 7 bases identical to TRBD1. Per the germline V gene, CDR1 is ENHRY and CDR2 is SYGVKD. This CDR3 is built from 14 residues. The V gene end was trimmed by 4 bases and the J gene end by 5 bases; junction bases not matched to a gene: 7. This CDR3 is CAISGRGGDYGYTF. The CDR3 DNA reads as TGTGCCATCAGTGGAAGAGGGGGCGATTATGGCTACACCTTC.

The rearrangement uses TRBV5-1 and TRBJ1-1; D unresolved. Trimming shortened V by 0 bases and J by 0 bases, and 9 bases separated the two germline ends. The germline CDR1 and CDR2 sequences are SGHRS and YFSETQ. This CDR3 is built from 15 residues. The CDR3 DNA sequence: TGCGCCAGCAGCTTGGAAAAACAGTTGAACACTGAAGCTTTCTTT. As protein: CASSLEKQLNTEAFF.

This clonotype has a count of ten or more. The chain is built from TRBV28 and TRBJ1-6, with D possibly TRBD1 on 5 matching bases. The CDR3 runs 16 residues. Germline CDR1 reads MDHEN; CDR2 reads SYDVKM. V lost 0 bases, J lost 2 bases, and 8 bases lay in between. CDR3 residues: CASSLWTATYNSPLHF. The CDR3 region has the DNA TGTGCCAGCAGTTTATGGACAGCAACCTATAATTCACCCCTCCACTTT.

This clonotype was seen more than once but under ten times. The V call is TRBV4-3, the J call TRBJ1-4; 12 positions agree with TRBD1. After removal of 0 bases from V and 6 bases from J, the junction contained 11 bases not matched to a gene. The CDR3 totals 19 residues. The germline V gene encodes CDR1 LGHNA and CDR2 YSLEER. CDR3 loop: CASSQEGQGALGIDEKLFF. Written as DNA, the CDR3 is TGCGCCAGCAGCCAAGAGGGACAGGGGGCGCTTGGTATCGATGAAAAACTGTTTTTT.

This clonotype was counted many times. The chain is built from TRBV13 and TRBJ1-1; D gene unclear. V was trimmed by 3 bases and J by 0 bases, leaving 17 bases between them. This CDR3 region has 17 residues. CDR1 and CDR2 (germline): PRHDT, FYEKMQ (reference sequence). The CDR3 loop is CASSFLSLTLMNTEAFF. The CDR3 coding sequence is TGTGCCAGCAGCTTCCTGAGCCTCACCCTCATGAACACTGAAGCTTTCTTT.

This clonotype was recorded at least ten times. V and J are TRBV28 and TRBJ1-1; D gene ambiguous. V lost 5 bases and J 8 bases, leaving 18 bases between the germline ends. CDR1 and CDR2 from the germline V gene are MDHEN and SYDVKM. The CDR3 totals 14 residues. Written as DNA, the CDR3 is TGTGCCAGCAGTCTCCCCCTTGGCACCTCCGAAGCTTTCTTT. This sequence encodes CASSLPLGTSEAFF.

This clonotype was observed many times. The V gene is TRBV5-1, the J gene TRBJ2-3; 10 bases map to TRBD2. Losses at the gene ends were 4 bases for V and 3 bases for J; bases not matched to a gene: 11. Germline CDR1 reads SGHRS; CDR2 reads YFSETQ. CDR3 length: 17 amino acids. CDR3 loop: CASSAGTSAKQTDTQYF. The CDR3, as DNA: TGCGCCAGCAGCGCTGGGACTAGCGCCAAACAGACAGATACGCAGTATTTT.

This chain uses TRBV5-6 with TRBJ2-3; TRBD1 matches 9 bases. V dropped 1 base and J dropped 4; count of bases not matched to a gene: 13. The germline V gene has CDR1 SGHDT and CDR2 YYEEEE. This CDR3 contains 18 residues. The CDR3 here is CASSLLYWTGEEADTQYF. Here the CDR3 DNA reads TGTGCCAGCAGCTTGCTATACTGGACAGGGGAGGAGGCAGATACGCAGTATTTT.

Many counts were recorded for this clonotype. This sequence joins TRBV4-3 and TRBJ1-3, with D perhaps matching TRBD1 (5 bases). The CDR3 is made up of 15 amino acids. Trimming removed 2 bases at V and 3 bases at J, with 11 bases between. Germline V gene data show CDR1 as LGHNA and CDR2 as YSLEER. In DNA form, the CDR3 reads TGCGCCAGCAGCCAATACTGGGGGGATGGAAACACCATATATTTT. Its protein product is CASSQYWGDGNTIYF.

Note on this clonotype: Given a much more abundant clone one base away, this may be a read error. The chain has TRBV6-6 and TRBJ1-6; no clear D gene. The germline CDR1 and CDR2 sequences are MNHNY and SVGAGI (reference sequence). The CDR3 covers 15 residues. Trimming took 0 bases from V and 9 from J, leaving 12 bases between them. The CDR3 sequence is CASSYSRELSSPLHF. For the CDR3, the DNA is TGTGCCAGCAGTTACTCCCGTGAACTCTCTTCACCCCTCCACTTT.

There are many counts of this clonotype. The chain joins TRBV5-4 to TRBJ1-2; 8 nucleotides line up with TRBD1. The CDR3 extends over 17 amino acids. The V gene's germline CDR1 is SGHNT and CDR2 YYREEE (reference sequence). J lost 4 bases, V lost 4 bases, and 15 bases had no gene match. The CDR3 DNA follows: TGTGCCAGCAGCACAAGGACAGGGCCTACAAGTTCCTATGGCTACACCTTC. Translating gives CASSTRTGPTSSYGYTF.

The J gene is TRBJ2-1, the V gene TRBV5-1, with 7 bases aligning to TRBD1. The trim removed 7 bases at V and 0 bases at J, leaving 7 bases unmatched. The CDR3 loop spans 15 amino acids. Looked up from germline, CDR1 is SGHRS and CDR2 is YFSETQ. The CDR3 protein is CASYGDSSSYNEQFF. The CDR3 nucleotides are TGCGCCAGCTACGGGGACAGCAGCTCCTACAATGAGCAGTTCTTC.

This clonotype was counted ten times or more. This rearrangement joins TRBV3-1 to TRBJ1-6; D uncertain. V lost 1 base and J 10 bases, leaving 5 bases between the germline ends. This CDR3 comprises 12 residues. Germline V gene data show CDR1 as LGHDT and CDR2 as YNNKEL (reference sequence). The CDR3 loop reads CASSQVGSPLHF. The CDR3 DNA is TGTGCCAGCAGCCAAGTGGGGTCACCCCTCCACTTT.

CDR3 coding DNA: TGTGCCACCAGCAGAGAGCAATGGACAGGGGGCCGGAACACTGAAGCTTTCTTT. Translation: CATSREQWTGGRNTEAFF. V and J are TRBV15 and TRBJ1-1; 11 bases match TRBD1. The CDR3 spans 18 residues. Trimming at V came to 0 bases and at J to 1 base, leaving 7 bases not matched to a gene. Germline values: CDR1 LNHNV, CDR2 YYDKDF (reference sequence).

This clonotype was counted a few times. The rearrangement links TRBV27 to TRBJ2-7, with 9 bases identical to TRBD2. Germline trimming cut 4 bases from V and 0 bases from J; bases unmatched to any gene: 10. The CDR3 length is 17 residues. The germline V gene encodes CDR1 MNHEY and CDR2 SMNVEV (reference sequence). CDR3 in DNA: TGTGCCAGCAGTTCGGACACTAGCGGGTCCGACTCCTACGAGCAGTACTTC. This gives the protein CASSSDTSGSDSYEQYF.